These T cell receptor beta chains were read from a single sample in a study of shared clonotypes between healthy human individuals. Sequenced by immunoSEQ multiplex PCR; TCRdb stores in-frame clones only, minus some. The sample includes over 850,000 clones, about 80% of them seen just once. Source material: memory CD4+ T cells from PBMCs. These receptors all stem from a man between 18 and 35 years old in good health. Some clones in this sample may be carry-over from other donors' samples. Each CDR3 is given with its conserved first and last residue. D genes are given only for firm matches. Where a row states a size, it is once, few, many or the class of an expanded clone; other rows omit it.

length | size | D | J | V | CDR3 | DNA
15 | - | - | TRBJ1-4 | TRBV2 | CASMNEGGKNEKLFF | TGTGCCAGCATGAACGAGGGGGGTAAGAATGAAAAACTGTTTTTT
16 | - | TRBD1 | TRBJ2-1 | TRBV27 | CASSKGQAVSYNEQFF | TGTGCCAGCAGCAAGGGACAGGCTGTCTCCTACAATGAGCAGTTCTTC
15 | - | TRBD1 | TRBJ1-2 | TRBV28 | CASSSPDRGSYGYTF | TGTGCCAGCAGTTCACCCGACAGGGGGTCCTATGGCTACACCTTC
15 | - | TRBD2 | TRBJ2-5 | TRBV4-3 | CASSPRVAGGETQYF | TGCGCCAGCAGCCCCAGGGTTGCGGGAGGGGAGACCCAGTACTTC
13 | - | TRBD1 | TRBJ1-2 | TRBV7-2 | CASSSETGLGYTF | TGTGCCAGCAGCTCCGAGACAGGGCTTGGCTACACCTTC
13 | - | - | TRBJ2-4 | TRBV14 | CASSQGIERRPYF | TGTGCCAGCAGCCAAGGAATCGAAAGGCGACCGTACTTC
16 | - | - | TRBJ2-3 | TRBV7-3 | CASSLGLSAYTDTQYF | TGTGCCAGCAGCCTCGGGTTGTCAGCCTACACAGATACGCAGTATTTT
14 | - | - | TRBJ1-5 | TRBV4-1 | CASSQDLGRQPQHF | TGCGCCAGCAGCCAAGATTTAGGGAGGCAGCCCCAGCATTTT
15 | - | TRBD2 | TRBJ2-1 | TRBV10-3 | CAISSSGASYNEQFF | TGTGCCATCAGTTCTAGCGGGGCCTCCTACAATGAGCAGTTCTTC
13 | - | - | TRBJ2-7 | TRBV4-1 | CATSLQASSEQYF | TGCGCCACAAGCCTCCAGGCTTCCTCCGAGCAGTACTTC
12 | - | - | TRBJ2-1 | TRBV28 | CASSSGSARPFF | TGTGCCAGCAGTTCTGGTAGCGCCCGTCCGTTCTTC
15 | - | - | TRBJ2-7 | TRBV27 | CASSLSSLTSYEQYF | TGTGCCAGCAGTTTATCCTCCCTTACATCCTACGAGCAGTACTTC
17 | - | - | TRBJ2-3 | TRBV29-1 | CSVLPLRRPSGEDTQYF | TGCAGCGTTTTGCCACTGAGGAGGCCCTCAGGAGAAGATACGCAGTATTTT
15 | few | - | TRBJ1-2 | TRBV5-4 | CASSKDRSQNYGYTF | TGTGCCAGCAGCAAAGACAGGTCCCAGAACTATGGCTACACCTTC
13 | many | - | TRBJ1-1 | TRBV9 | CASSPVRNTEAFF | TGTGCCAGCAGCCCGGTCAGAAACACTGAAGCTTTCTTT
14 | - | - | TRBJ1-2 | TRBV4-1 | CASSQDSATYGYTF | TGCGCCAGCAGCCAAGATTCCGCGACTTATGGCTACACCTTC
13 | few | - | TRBJ1-2 | TRBV29-1 | CSTGSAGSGEVTF | TGCAGCACTGGGTCCGCCGGATCAGGGGAAGTTACCTTC
13 | - | - | TRBJ2-7 | TRBV11-2 | CASSLDLEGEQYF | TGTGCCAGCAGCCTGGACCTAGAGGGCGAGCAGTACTTC
15 | - | - | TRBJ2-2 | TRBV27 | CASSLSGLENGELFF | TGTGCCAGCAGTTTATCGGGGTTAGAAAACGGGGAGCTGTTTTTT
15 | few | - | TRBJ1-5 | TRBV7-9 | CASSKDRSILGPQHF | TGTGCCAGCAGCAAGGACAGATCCATCCTGGGGCCCCAGCATTTT
17 | - | TRBD2 | TRBJ2-7 | TRBV29-1 | CSVIRGLGLAGFDEQYF | TGCAGCGTAATCAGGGGGCTGGGACTAGCGGGATTCGACGAGCAGTACTTC
17 | - | TRBD1 | TRBJ2-7 | TRBV7-2 | CASSLAHIGTGIYEQYF | TGTGCCAGCAGCTTAGCGCATATCGGGACAGGTATATACGAGCAGTACTTC
13 | - | - | TRBJ1-2 | TRBV29-1 | CSVEGRGSYGYTF | TGCAGCGTTGAAGGACGGGGGAGCTATGGCTACACCTTC
15 | - | TRBD2 | TRBJ2-1 | TRBV9 | CASSAGGSSYNEQFF | TGTGCCAGCAGCGCCGGGGGGAGCTCCTACAATGAGCAGTTCTTC
14 | - | TRBD1 | TRBJ1-5 | TRBV18 | CASSPGQGAQPQHF | TGTGCCAGCTCACCGGGACAGGGGGCTCAGCCCCAGCATTTT
14 | - | TRBD1 | TRBJ2-5 | TRBV5-1 | CASSGTGAQETQYF | TGCGCCAGCAGCGGGACAGGGGCCCAAGAGACCCAGTACTTC
14 | - | - | TRBJ2-5 | TRBV6-1 | CASSENWFPETQYF | TGTGCCAGCAGTGAAAATTGGTTTCCAGAGACCCAGTACTTC
13 | - | - | TRBJ2-7 | TRBV11-2 | CASSLSLHNEQYF | TGTGCCAGCAGCTTAAGCCTTCACAACGAGCAGTACTTC
14 | - | - | TRBJ2-7 | TRBV11-2 | CASSWGSGVYEQYF | TGTGCCAGCAGCTGGGGGTCTGGGGTCTACGAGCAGTACTTC
15 | - | - | TRBJ1-2 | TRBV5-1 | CASSGTGLRSYGYTF | TGCGCCAGCAGCGGAACAGGTTTGCGGAGCTATGGCTACACCTTC
13 | - | - | TRBJ2-2 | TRBV7-3 | CASSLIGSGELFF | TGTGCCAGCAGCTTAATCGGCTCCGGGGAGCTGTTTTTT
12 | - | - | TRBJ2-7 | TRBV29-1 | CSVGEHTYEQYF | TGCAGCGTAGGGGAGCATACCTACGAGCAGTACTTC
16 | once | TRBD2 | TRBJ2-7 | TRBV19 | CASSIVGASGSYEQYF | TGTGCCAGTAGTATAGTTGGAGCTAGCGGGTCCTACGAGCAGTACTTC
14 | - | TRBD1 | TRBJ1-1 | TRBV28 | CASSHRGTDTEAFF | TGTGCCAGCAGTCACAGGGGGACCGACACTGAAGCTTTCTTT
13 | - | - | TRBJ1-1 | TRBV6-5 | CASSTIGHPKAFF | TGTGCCAGCAGTACCATTGGACACCCAAAAGCTTTCTTT
14 | - | - | TRBJ2-1 | TRBV11-2 | CASSIQNFRDEQFF | TGTGCCAGCAGTATCCAGAATTTTAGGGATGAGCAGTTCTTC
15 | once | TRBD2 | TRBJ2-1 | TRBV6-1 | CASSETSGSSGEQFF | TGTGCCAGCAGTGAGACTAGCGGGAGCTCTGGGGAGCAGTTCTTC